This is a list of T cell receptor beta chains from one sample in a study of CD8 T cells in ankylosing spondylitis. One entry per CDR3 protein results from TCRdb running MiXCR on the 5' RACE reads. This repertoire shows approximately 60,000 distinct CDR3 sequences, 6.2% found once; its top ten account for roughly 5%. The sample taken for sequencing was synovial fluid, either unsorted or a sorted T cell fraction (not recorded which). All receptors derive from a male donor with ankylosing spondylitis. Each CDR3 is given with its conserved first and last residue.

v_call	cdr3_aa
TRBV4-1	CASSHLGLAGGPGQETQYF
TRBV9	CASSLRPLDGNTIYF
TRBV20-1	CSAAGTANTGELFF
TRBV7-3	CASSSGLAGGTDTQYF
TRBV2	CASSLTLGTEETQYF
TRBV19	CASSIGQLYPTDTQYF
TRBV15	CATSENPLGEQYF
TRBV12-3/TRBV12-4	CASSGRTHSPLHF
TRBV5-1	CASSLGASGSHNIYEQYF
TRBV20-1	CSVPPPSGSRNEQFF
TRBV7-8	CASSLVVQGIGNTEAFF
TRBV30	CAWDRDGLGPQYF
TRBV5-1	CASSSQREANTGELFF
TRBV11-2	CASSPGTSRAGELFF
TRBV3-1	CATKTSGYNEQFF
TRBV20-1	CSVFRGALYEQYF
TRBV10-3	CAISESETNGGYF
TRBV14	CASSHRLAGVTGELFF
TRBV28	CASRKNEKLFF
TRBV5-1	CASSLSGRAPNEQFF
TRBV20-1	CSARDRTSGSPSSYNEQFF
TRBV19	CATVGNGANVLTF
TRBV5-6	CASSRDRANYGYTF
TRBV4-3	CASSQVYTSGILSSYNEQFF
TRBV7-8	CASSLGGQGSETQYF
TRBV5-5	CASSQLGGLYEQYF
TRBV3-1	CASSLQGSSYEQYF
TRBV2	CASIGSADTQYF
TRBV7-2	CASSPRGGRFYEQYF
TRBV27	CASSLPGTDTDTQYF
TRBV20-1	CSASYMLNEQFF
TRBV7-2	CASSVYRTGELFF
TRBV11-3	CASSRNRDFDNEQFF
TRBV11-2	CASSFGRAYGNTIYF
TRBV5-1	CASSFSGTGEAFF
TRBV11-2	CASSSVRGDTQYF
TRBV20-1	CSAILAHSYNEQFF
TRBV5-1	CASSLEGWQPQHF
TRBV28	CASSLGPGSAGDTQYF
TRBV10-3	CAIGLEGAYEQYF
TRBV9	CASSVVASSTAGTDTQYF
TRBV10-3	CAISDPIKNEQFF
TRBV20-1	CSPKIVGGYSYEQYF